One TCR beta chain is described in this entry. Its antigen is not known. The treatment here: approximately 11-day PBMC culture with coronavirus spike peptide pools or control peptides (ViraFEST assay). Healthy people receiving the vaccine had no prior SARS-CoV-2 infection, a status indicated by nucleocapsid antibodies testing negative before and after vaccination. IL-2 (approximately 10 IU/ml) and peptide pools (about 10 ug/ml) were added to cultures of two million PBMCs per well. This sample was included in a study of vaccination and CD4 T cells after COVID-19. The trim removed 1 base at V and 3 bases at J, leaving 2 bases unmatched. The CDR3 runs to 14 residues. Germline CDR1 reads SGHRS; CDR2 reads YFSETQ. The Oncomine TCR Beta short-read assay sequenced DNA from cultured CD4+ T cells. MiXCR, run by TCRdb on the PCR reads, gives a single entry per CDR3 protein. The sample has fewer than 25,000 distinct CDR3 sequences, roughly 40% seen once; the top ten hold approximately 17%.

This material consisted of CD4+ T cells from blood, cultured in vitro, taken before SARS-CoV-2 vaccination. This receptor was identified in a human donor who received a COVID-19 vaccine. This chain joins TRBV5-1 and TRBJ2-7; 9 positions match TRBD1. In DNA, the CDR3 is TGCGCCAGCAGCTTGTCGGGACAGGGCTACGAGCAGTACTTC. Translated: CASSLSGQGYEQYF.